Below are 5 T cell receptor beta chains sequenced from a single sample in a study of T-cell reconstitution after alpha-beta-depleted transplantation in children. Unique molecular identifiers were used to barcode this TCRbeta library. TCRdb redid the calling of the PCR reads with MiXCR, one entry per CDR3 protein. The table lists about 590,000 distinct CDR3 sequences, 10% to 15% of them singletons, with over 2% in the top ten. The sequencing here drew on PBMCs, mostly from graft donor cells, taken 360 days after TCRalphabeta/CD19-depleted stem cell transplant. The origin of the receptors is a male patient younger than 18 who had a stem cell transplant for acute myeloid leukemia, so the T cells may come from the graft donor.

V and J are TRBV12-3 or TRBV12-4 and TRBJ2-3, with 13 bases fitting TRBD2. The CDR3 length is 16 residues. Trimming removed 6 bases from V and 4 bases from J; junction bases left unmatched: 7. The CDR3 DNA reads TGTGCCAGCAGCCCCCCGGGACTAGCGGGATCAGATACGCAGTATTTT. Protein: CASSPPGLAGSDTQYF.

The V gene is TRBV7-8, the J gene TRBJ2-2, with D tentatively TRBD1 or TRBD2 (5 bases each). Germline V CDR1 and CDR2: SGHVS, FQNEAQ. The V end lost 0 bases, the J end lost 8 bases, and 19 bases lay between the germline ends. The CDR3 spans 17 residues. The CDR3 loop is CASSLARDASHRGELFF. CDR3 DNA sequence: TGTGCCAGCAGCTTAGCACGGGACGCTTCCCACCGTGGGGAGCTGTTTTTT.

Ten or more counts support this clonotype. CDR3 loop: CAVEGHETQYF. For the CDR3, the DNA is TGTGCCGTCGAGGGACACGAGACCCAGTACTTC. The J gene is TRBJ2-5, the V gene TRBV28, with D tentatively TRBD1 (6 bases). The length of the CDR3 is 11 residues. Germline CDR1 is MDHEN and CDR2 is SYDVKM. Trimming removed 11 bases from V and 5 bases from J, with 12 bases in between. Using reference TRBV28 and TRBJ2-5 for the parts outside the CDR3, the full variable domain is DVKVTQSSRYLVKRTGEKVFLECVQDMDHENMFWYRQDPGLGLRLIYFSYDVKMKEKGDIPEGYSVSREKKERFSLILESASTNQTSMYLCAVEGHETQYFGPGTRLLVL.

The gene calls are TRBV3-1 and TRBJ2-1; D possibly matches TRBD1 or TRBD2 (5 bases each). The V gene lost 3 bases and the J gene lost 5 bases, with 14 bases spanning the gap. The germline V gene has CDR1 LGHDT and CDR2 YNNKEL (reference sequence). This CDR3 has 15 amino acids. CDR3 amino acids: CASSQGPPINNEQFF. Here the CDR3 DNA reads TGTGCCAGCAGCCAGGGACCTCCCATAAACAATGAGCAGTTCTTC.

The gene calls are TRBV2 and TRBJ2-2; 9 bases line up with TRBD2. The CDR3 is 18 amino acids. Germline loops: CDR1 SNHLY, CDR2 FYNNEI. Trimming at V came to 10 bases and at J to 2 bases, leaving 17 bases not matched to a gene. The CDR3 DNA reads as TGTGCCATCTGTTTTTATCGGCTAGCGGGGACCAACACCGGGGAGCTGTTTTTT. Its protein product is CAICFYRLAGTNTGELFF.